This TCR beta chain was observed in a study of cytomegalovirus exposure and HLA in healthy donors (dated by TCRdb to 2017 to 2019). For the wider study: An earlier analysis of several hundred of the donors reported roughly 300 Gb of sequence data and roughly 120 million unique TCR beta sequences obtained from roughly 180 million T cells. An early release that covered some 630 HLA-typed donors contained approximately 300 gigabases of sequencing data and tens of millions of unique TCR sequences. Of the 300 to 450 genotyped donors, about 80% fell in the genetic ancestry cluster associated with self-reported Caucasian donors. The study was designed to test whether signatures of past pathogen exposure could be identified by cataloging public T cell receptors. The study used immunosequencing to profile the T cell repertoires of approximately 690 subjects and linked those repertoires to cytomegalovirus serostatus. Besides the first cohort of roughly 660 subjects, a separate validation cohort made up of 120 different subjects was used. The study combined high-throughput TCR immunosequencing, statistical association of individual TCRs with disease status, and machine learning to predict cytomegalovirus infection status. In a later analysis, previously published TCR beta repertoires from roughly 710 donors were re-analyzed and high-resolution HLA genotyping was added so that TCR occurrence patterns could be studied. In the later analysis, no new phenotypic data were used to find candidate immune exposures; instead, reliance was placed on TCR beta sequences and their occurrence across donors. An earlier analysis of around 540 of the donors applied high-throughput TCR beta sequencing to assess whether each TCR beta V gene segment acted as functional or pseudogenic. Donor age, sex, ethnicity and CMV serostatus were compiled together with the repertoire data. A later genetic analysis took genome-wide SNP genotypes for about 55% of the 666 donors and used that subset as a discovery cohort. Every repertoire in the discovery cohort had been generated on one and the same sequencing platform. Both class I and class II loci were covered by HLA typing, at four-digit resolution. The number of donors typed differed by locus, with roughly 620-630 for A, B, C, DRB1 and DQB1, roughly 550 for DQA1, 606 for DPA1, and some 470 for DPB1. Four or five DR-DQ haplotypes were treated as single units for association and clustering because of strong linkage in the cohort. Across approximately 420 genotyped donors of the cohort, an average of about 200,000 unique TCR beta nucleotide sequences per donor were sequenced, and roughly 20% of those sequences were non-productive. The paper as a whole reports these results and caveats: Roughly uniform sequencing depth across donors was assumed in presence/absence analyses, although this assumption may not hold. Compared with the roughly 710-donor mean, donors in an Asian-associated ancestry cluster had fewer N-insertions in productive TCRs, according to a later genetic analysis. An association between a missense DCLRE1C variant and V-gene and J-gene trimming of TCR beta chains was found in a later genetic analysis and replicated in an independent cohort. The study listed around 160 TCR beta chains as associated with cytomegalovirus. CMV serostatus was the only immune exposure information available for the cohort. In vitro tests confirmed that three of the cytomegalovirus-associated TCR beta chains recognize cytomegalovirus antigens. Compared with equally common non-associated chains, HLA-associated TCR beta chains in a later analysis were more clonally expanded and had lower generation probabilities. The cohort was sequenced for TCR beta chains only, and without alpha or paired-chain data the features that could be detected were limited. A further reported finding was that TCR beta sequences accurately predicted the HLA-A and HLA-B alleles for most subjects in the first cohort. A cluster of highly shared sequence variants was judged likely to represent a technical artifact of the sequencing pipeline. An earlier analysis of 587 of the donors showed that most TCR beta V segments appeared in productive rearrangements either about 87% or about 30% of the time, which broadly matched IMGT annotations. The authors suggested that the approach could potentially be generalized to other disease states and immunological phenotypes. In a later analysis, TCR association rates were found to vary across HLA loci, with the most associated TCRs seen for DRB1 alleles and the fewest for HLA-C alleles. Linkage disequilibrium might explain the correlated functional status among segregating V segments, but an unknown experimental factor could not be ruled out. At a false discovery rate of 0.05, a later analysis linked 15,000 to 20,000 TCR beta sequences to specific HLA alleles. A later analysis reported that several top co-occurrence clusters appeared linked to parvovirus B19, influenza, CMV and Epstein-Barr virus. Because counts were too low, 15 to 20 rarely observed V segments, including chromosome 9 orphons, were excluded from the earlier analysis of some 540 of the donors. When HLA alleles, especially DR and DQ, strongly co-occurred, TCR associations were difficult to assign to individual alleles. HLA typing was unavailable for some donors at each locus, so association tests used only the typed subset. Cytomegalovirus status was reported to be diagnosed by the classifier with high specificity and sensitivity in both the original and validation cohorts. Because the 87-base-pair reads could not distinguish some IMGT-functional V segments, including TRBV6-2 and TRBV6-3, those segments were excluded. Most TCR sequences were observed very rarely across donors, whereas some public TCRs were present in many individuals. In a later analysis, most CMV-associated TCR beta chains were found to appear HLA-restricted, with HLA associations seemingly driven largely by CMV exposure.

This clone was counted once. It has no known antigen specificity. No base quality information exists; no much larger clone differs at one position. Library construction relied on the immunoSEQ multiplex PCR assay. The multiplex PCR relied on a mix of 60 forward primers for TCR Vbeta segments and 13 reverse primers for TCR Jbeta segments. The CDR3 region of rearranged TCR beta genes was amplified from genomic DNA with a multiplex PCR assay. The amplified TCR beta libraries were sequenced on the Illumina HiSeq System as 87-base-pair reads. In the authors' own workflow: Across the 500 to 850 repertoires, a later analysis counted 80 million or so unique TCR beta chains, around 11 million of which were shared by at least two donors. Raw reads were error-corrected and collapsed into unique sequences by a nearest-neighbor algorithm in which closely related sequences were merged to remove PCR and sequencing errors. CDR3 sequences were aligned to IMGT reference sequences to assign V, D and J gene segments. For a sequence to be retained, a match of at least six nucleotides was required to both a V gene segment and a J gene segment. A rearrangement was called productive if the CDR3 had no stop codons and remained in frame with V and J, and every other rearrangement was called non-productive. CDR3 was defined by IMGT convention, running from the second conserved V-encoded cysteine to the conserved J-encoded phenylalanine. Sequences without an unambiguous match to a single V gene segment were excluded from the earlier analysis of 450 to 750 of the donors. An earlier analysis of 500 to 700 of the donors classified V segments as functional when productive rearrangements were above 56.7% and as segregating when the standard deviation between donors was above 5%. A statistical classification framework was developed to diagnose cytomegalovirus status using the catalog of TCR beta chain sequences. In a later analysis, TCR nucleotide sequences were compared against IMGT/GENE-DB human TR gene sequences so that V and J genes could be assigned. The TCRdist pipeline was used in a later analysis to assign CDR3 sequences and most-parsimonious VDJ recombination scenarios. A later analysis defined each TCR beta chain by its CDR3 amino acid sequence plus V-gene family, and excluded reads lacking a unique V-gene family. As a way to deal with suspected cross-contamination and a sequencing artifact, a later analysis dropped under 600 nucleotide sequences that were highly shared and had low generation probability. In a later analysis, a clonal expansion index for each public chain was calculated from normalized within-repertoire ranks of inferred template counts. Generation probabilities in a later analysis came from a VDJ recombination model fitted to out-of-frame rearrangements, and those results were checked against IGoR. Hypergeometric tests were used in a later analysis to score TCR-TCR, TCR-HLA and TCR-CMV co-occurrence, with a repertoire-size bias correction applied to the TCR pairs. False discovery rates were estimated in a later analysis by permuting HLA or CMV assignments 20 times. In a later analysis, co-occurring TCRs were grouped using DBSCAN, with TCRdist sequence similarity added in when clustering inside HLA-allele-positive subsets. Repertoires with fewer than 30,000 or more than 120,000 public chains were left out of co-occurrence clustering, as were about 5 repertoires with anomalous nucleotide sharing. TCRdb obtained this table from immuneACCESS and retained in-frame rearrangements with V and J assigned. These tables miss some clones; where compared with another copy, unresolved V genes account for less than half of the shortfall, and the remainder is unexplained. V, J and clone size are those of that table, while D and trimming were read from the DNA. This sample comprises 200,000 to 250,000 clones, more than 70% of them detected only once. The top ten clones comprise less than 0.6% of the sample.

The cohort comprised fewer than 750 healthy bone marrow donors. At the time of sampling, every cohort member was nominally healthy, though immune exposures that went unrecorded were likely present. The donor was CMV seronegative and was included in the group of hundreds of seronegative cohort members. A peripheral blood sample was provided by each donor, and peripheral blood mononuclear cells were used for TCR beta sequencing. The Qiagen DNeasy Blood Extraction Kit was used to extract genomic DNA from the blood cell samples. Between the V and J ends, shortened by 5 bases and 0 bases respectively, the junction contains 17 bases. CDR1 and CDR2, looked up from the germline V gene, are SNHLY and FYNNEI. Taken from cysteine to phenylalanine, the CDR3 has 16 residues. The CDR3 DNA has 48 bases and is translated from base 1.

The rearrangement joined TRBV2 to TRBJ2-7, and TRBD1 may be the D gene, going by 5 matching bases. The specimen was PBMCs. The source of this sequence is a boy aged 5-17 years in good health and CMV-seronegative. This receptor has the CDR3 CASSSKTAESSYEQYF. The nucleotide sequence reads TGTGCCAGCAGTTCTAAGACAGCCGAGAGCTCCTACGAGCAGTACTTC.